This record concerns one T cell receptor (beta chain) sequence. Antigen: not known. The source of the sample is a study of PD-1 blockade in classical Hodgkin lymphoma. Study information: Patients had nivolumab dosed at 3 mg/kg, delivered intravenously every 2 weeks.

Using immunoSEQ multiplex PCR, the repertoire was profiled, and TCRdb retains in-frame clones only, with some absent. The sample lists over 25,000 clones, around 90% occurring once. Findings of the study overall: What caused the repertoire differences, perhaps disease activity or prior therapy, remains undefined. Patients who responded completely had about the same baseline diversity as newly diagnosed patients.

After autologous stem cell transplantation all patients relapsed, and prior brentuximab vedotin exposure differed between cohorts. PBMCs were thawed, and CD8+ T cells were then isolated from them by magnetic negative selection. The TCR was taken from a human donor with classical Hodgkin lymphoma. This sample comprised CD8+ T cells from blood, obtained at baseline.

CDR3 bases: TGTGCCAGCAGTTACTCTACTAGCTCCTTCGGGGAGACCCAGTACTTC. It codes for CASSYSTSSFGETQYF. The rearrangement links TRBV6-5 to TRBJ2-5; possible D gene TRBD2, 6 bases. Trimming stripped 0 bases from V and 5 bases from J, with 16 bases between. Germline V gene sequence: CDR1 MNHEY, CDR2 SVGAGI. The CDR3 is made up of 16 amino acids.